This TCR beta chain emerged from a study of T-cell reconstitution after alpha-beta-depleted transplantation in children listed by TCRdb under 2016. Regarding the complete study: T-cell immune reconstitution after TCRalphabeta/CD19-depleted allogeneic hematopoietic cell transplantation in children was quantitatively tracked in the study by means of TCR repertoire profiling.

The library was built by means of PCR. The instrument given in TCRdb is Illumina HiSeq 2500. To normalize quantification of the TCRbeta repertoire, the TCR libraries were built with molecular barcoding that relied on unique molecular identifiers. TCRdb took the public reads, trimmed them with fastp at Q25, ran MiXCR for clone calling and kept in-frame beta chains. Every entry covers one CDR3 protein and lists the most common genes and DNA from its rows. The sample has approximately 420,000 distinct CDR3 sequences on record, under 13% of them singletons. The top ten constitute roughly 6% of the sample. Remarks on this clonotype: Its binding antigen is unknown. No much larger clonotype is one base removed from it; base qualities were not supplied.

From the cysteine up to the phenylalanine, the CDR3 has a length of 14 residues. Only the CDR3 region is kept as DNA, spanning 42 bases read in frame from base 1. The junction shows trimming of 7 bases on V and 8 bases on J, and the gene matches do not reach 9 bases of it. The germline V gene (reference sequence) specifies SEHNR as CDR1 and FQNEAQ as CDR2. This TCR was sampled from a human donor who donated a stem cell graft to a child with acute myeloid leukemia. The source was PBMCs from the stem cell graft donor, collected from the stem cell graft. The rearranged segments are TRBV7-9 and TRBJ1-4, with TRBD1 matching 8 junction bases. The DNA sequence follows: TGTGCCAGCAACTATGGACAGGGTCGCGAAAAACTGTTTTTT. It translates to CASNYGQGREKLFF.